This TCR beta chain stems from a study of T cell responses to AZD1222 COVID-19 vaccine. Regarding the study as a whole: Nearly half of unique spike-specific TCRs reportedly avoided B.1.351 and B.1.1.7 mutated regions. It was only 6 or 7 AZD1222 recipients who were seropositive at baseline. No day 14 peak samples; only post-peak repertoires were characterized. CD4 TCRs linked to vaccination spanned spike, dominating at 160-218 and 743-854.

TCRdb's table, derived via immunoSEQ multiplex PCR, lists solely in-frame clones and lacks some. The sample lists 95,000 to 100,000 clones, more than 85% occurring once. Remarks on this clone: Its antigen is undetermined. The identical CDR3 is also encoded by other nucleotide sequences in the sample.

The TCR comes from an adult in good health. Material: peripheral blood, obtained on day 0 of AZD1222 vaccination.

The CDR3 nucleotides read TGTGCCAGTAGTATGGGAAATGAAAAACTGTTTTTT. Its translation is CASSMGNEKLFF. The V gene is TRBV19, the J gene TRBJ1-4; unclear D gene. Germline CDR1 reads LNHDA; CDR2 reads SQIVND (reference sequence). The V and J ends lost 3 bases and 5 bases respectively, with 4 bases between them. This CDR3 contains 12 residues. The entire variable domain, with the rest obtained from reference TRBV19 and TRBJ1-4, is as follows: DGGITQSPKYLFRKEGQNVTLSCEQNLNHDAMYWYRQDPGQGLRLIYYSQIVNDFQKGDIAEGYSVSREKKESFPLTVTSAQKNPTAFYLCASSMGNEKLFFGSGTQLSVL.